The 31 T cell receptor beta chains below were found in one sample sequenced in a study of blood T cell repertoires in COVID-19. Some clones are missing from TCRdb's copy, which holds only in-frame ones; the method was immunoSEQ multiplex PCR. This table holds 140,000 to 150,000 clones, around 85% found once. What was sequenced was PBMCs or T cells enriched from blood (not recorded which). These receptors originate from a woman in her 40s who had recovered from COVID-19.

The rearrangement uses TRBV15 and TRBJ2-2, with D unclear. V lost 0 bases and J lost 7, with 6 bases in between. The CDR3 spans 13 residues. Germline CDR1 and CDR2: LNHNV and YYDKDF (reference sequence). The CDR3 DNA reads as TGTGCCACCAGCAGAGATAATCTCGGGGAGCTGTTTTTT. Protein sequence: CATSRDNLGELFF.

The chain recombines TRBV29-1 with TRBJ2-1, with D unresolved. The V and J ends lost 0 bases and 8 bases respectively, with 8 bases between them. Germline V gene lookup returns CDR1 SQVTM and CDR2 ANQGSEA. The CDR3 sequence is 12 residues long. The CDR3 nucleotides are TGCAGCGTTGAAGATATTAGTTATGAGCAGTTCTTC. Residues: CSVEDISYEQFF.

CDR3 coding DNA: TGTGCCAGCAGTGAAGAGCCCTGGGGCTACACCTTC. As protein: CASSEEPWGYTF. The chain couples TRBV2 to TRBJ1-2; D unclear. Trimming took 1 base from V and 8 from J, leaving 8 bases between them. Germline V gene lookup returns CDR1 SNHLY and CDR2 FYNNEI. The length of the CDR3 is 12 residues.

The chain has TRBV18 and TRBJ1-4, with TRBD1 matching over 8 bases. Germline loops: CDR1 KGHSH, CDR2 LQKENI. The V segment lost 5 bases and the J segment 11 bases; nucleotides outside the gene matches: 10. The CDR3 runs 14 residues. CDR3 sequence: CASSSQGAGGKLFF. CDR3 nucleotides: TGTGCCAGCTCATCGCAGGGGGCAGGAGGGAAACTGTTTTTT.

This clone was seen only once. The rearrangement uses TRBV27 and TRBJ2-1, with no clear D. Germline V CDR1 and CDR2: MNHEY, SMNVEV (reference sequence). V lost 2 bases and J lost 3, with 5 bases in between. The CDR3 runs to 13 residues. CDR3 nucleotide sequence: TGTGCCAGCAGTTTACAGGTCTACAATGAGCAGTTCTTC. It codes for CASSLQVYNEQFF.

This chain links TRBV7-9 with TRBJ2-7, with a weak D call TRBD1 (7 bases). The CDR3 spans 15 residues. Germline V CDR1 and CDR2: SEHNR, FQNEAQ (reference sequence). The V end lost 4 bases, the J end lost 4 bases, and 17 bases lay between the germline ends. The CDR3 protein is CASSSRGDDRYEQYF. The CDR3 DNA sequence: TGTGCCAGCAGCTCCAGGGGGGACGACAGATACGAGCAGTACTTC.

The chain couples TRBV27 to TRBJ2-3, with 8 bases fitting TRBD1. CDR3 length: 18 amino acids. Germline-derived CDR1 and CDR2 are MNHEY and SMNVEV (reference sequence). V was clipped by 4 bases and J by 0 bases; unmatched bases: 12. The CDR3 is CASSYFRDRPTSTDTQYF. The DNA for the CDR3 is TGTGCCAGCAGTTACTTCCGGGACAGGCCTACTAGCACAGATACGCAGTATTTT.

The chain combines TRBV5-6 with TRBJ1-4; TRBD1 matches 10 bases. The CDR3 length is 17 residues. From germline, CDR1 is SGHDT and CDR2 YYEEEE. The V gene end was trimmed by 1 base and the J gene end by 2 bases; junction bases not matched to a gene: 5. In DNA form, the CDR3 reads TGTGCCAGCAGCTTGTCGCGACAGGGGGCGACTAATGAAAAACTGTTTTTT. This sequence encodes CASSLSRQGATNEKLFF.

The chain couples TRBV19 to TRBJ1-2; 7 bases align to TRBD1. Per the germline V gene, CDR1 is LNHDA and CDR2 is SQIVND (reference sequence). The CDR3 contains 15 residues. The V and J ends lost 5 bases and 4 bases, in that order; junction bases with no gene match: 10. In nucleotides, the CDR3 is TGTGCCAGTAGTCTCAACAGGGGCGAGGGCTATGGCTACACCTTC. This sequence encodes CASSLNRGEGYGYTF.

The chain uses TRBV11-2 and TRBJ2-1, with a tentative D call TRBD2 (6 bases). This CDR3 has 17 amino acids. Germline lookup yields CDR1 SGHAT and CDR2 FQNNGV. V was pared by 0 bases and J by 4 bases, with 16 bases between. As DNA, the CDR3 is TGTGCCAGCAGCTTAGACCGGGACTGGGGTCCTTACAATGAGCAGTTCTTC. It codes for CASSLDRDWGPYNEQFF.

The rearrangement links TRBV19 to TRBJ1-3; possible D gene TRBD1, 5 bases. Germline values: CDR1 LNHDA, CDR2 SQIVND (reference sequence). V was pared by 3 bases and J by 6 bases, with 15 bases between. CDR3 length equals 15 residues. The CDR3 protein is CASSIRRERENTIYF. The CDR3 coding sequence is TGTGCCAGTAGTATTCGCAGGGAAAGGGAAAACACCATATATTTT.

In DNA form, the CDR3 reads TGTGCCAGTAGTATAGGGGGGCAGTCGAACTATGGCTACACCTTC. This codes for CASSIGGQSNYGYTF. The chain couples TRBV19 to TRBJ1-2; D perhaps matches TRBD1 (6 bases). Trimming cost V 1 base and J 2 bases, with 11 bases left between them. From germline, CDR1 is LNHDA and CDR2 SQIVND (reference sequence). CDR3 length: 15 residues.

The chain links TRBV9 to TRBJ1-6; D perhaps matches TRBD1 (6 bases). The V end was cut by 3 bases, the J end by 0 bases, with 13 bases between. The CDR3 covers 17 residues. Germline values: CDR1 SGDLS, CDR2 YYNGEE. This CDR3 is CASSERPGVSYNSPLHF. In nucleotides, the CDR3 is TGTGCCAGCAGCGAACGACCAGGGGTCTCCTATAATTCACCCCTCCACTTT.

A few counts support this clone. CDR3 in DNA: TGTGCCAGCAGTTACACTTACCTAGGGAGCACTGAAGCTTTCTTT. It translates to CASSYTYLGSTEAFF. This chain connects TRBV6-2 or TRBV6-3 to TRBJ1-1; D ambiguous. The CDR3 spans 15 residues. V dropped 2 bases and J dropped 4 bases, with 14 bases sitting between them. In germline, CDR1 is MNHEY, CDR2 SVGEGT.

The gene calls are TRBV27 and TRBJ2-3; D call uncertain. Per germline, CDR1 MNHEY and CDR2 SMNVEV (reference sequence). V was shortened by 11 bases and J by 3 bases, with 12 bases between the two germline ends. This CDR3 region has 12 residues. The CDR3 region is CASRSSTDTQYF. The CDR3 nucleotides are TGTGCCTCCCGGTCTAGTACAGATACGCAGTATTTT.

The V gene is TRBV11-3, the J gene TRBJ2-1; 7 bases fit TRBD1. The junction had 6 bases not matched to a gene; V was cut back by 1 base and J by 15 bases. This CDR3 contains 12 residues. CDR1 SGHNT and CDR2 YENEEA come from the germline V gene. The DNA for the CDR3 is TGTGCCAGCAGCTTAGTAGGTGACAGGGTGTTCTTC. Translation: CASSLVGDRVFF.

This rearrangement joins TRBV10-3 to TRBJ2-1; 8 bases map to TRBD2. There are 12 residues in the CDR3. Germline V gives CDR1 ENHRY, CDR2 SYGVKD. V shed 6 bases, J shed 10 bases, and the junction held 5 bases outside the gene matches. In nucleotides, the CDR3 is TGTGCCATCAGGACGATAGCGGGGGAGCAGTTCTTC. It codes for CAIRTIAGEQFF.

The chain employs TRBV10-3 and TRBJ1-2; D is unclear. V lost 2 bases to trimming and J lost 2 bases, with 3 bases between them. CDR3 size: 12 residues. Looked up from germline, CDR1 is ENHRY and CDR2 is SYGVKD. The CDR3 DNA sequence: TGTGCCATCAGTGAGGCGAACTATGGCTACACCTTC. This gives the protein CAISEANYGYTF.

The genes are TRBV4-1 and TRBJ2-1, with 15 positions matching TRBD2. Germline V gene lookup returns CDR1 MGHRA and CDR2 YSYEKL. Trimming took 2 bases from V and 8 from J; bases not matched to a gene: 10. CDR3 length: 18 residues. CDR3 nucleotide sequence: TGCGCCAGCAGCCAACGCGGACTAGCGGGGGGGGCGGGCCATGAGCAGTTCTTC. It encodes CASSQRGLAGGAGHEQFF.

This clone was seen a few times. V usage is TRBV6-1 and J usage is TRBJ2-7, with 12 bases lining up with TRBD1. J was trimmed by 5 bases and V by 4 bases; bases with no gene match: 9. This CDR3 has 16 residues. Germline V gene data show CDR1 as MNHNS and CDR2 as SASEGT. CDR3 DNA: TGTGCCAGCAGTGTCACCGGGACAGGGGGCTTCGACGAGCAGTACTTC. The encoded protein is CASSVTGTGGFDEQYF.

The chain joins TRBV2 to TRBJ1-3; D not certain. Germline CDR1 reads SNHLY; CDR2 reads FYNNEI. The V end was cut by 3 bases, the J end by 2 bases, with 11 bases between. The CDR3 length is 15 residues. The CDR3 DNA reads as TGTGCCAGCAGTGATGGGAGGAACCCTGGAAACACCATATATTTT. Its translation: CASSDGRNPGNTIYF.

The rearrangement links TRBV4-1 to TRBJ2-2, with D possibly being TRBD2 (5 bases). Germline CDR1 reads MGHRA; CDR2 reads YSYEKL. V was pared by 0 bases and J by 4 bases, with 15 bases between. The CDR3 totals 17 residues. CDR3 in DNA: TGCGCCAGCAGCCAAGACGGACGGGAACGGGTCACCGGGGAGCTGTTTTTT. This gives the protein CASSQDGRERVTGELFF.

The genes are TRBV11-2 and TRBJ1-2; TRBD1 matches at 9 bases. This CDR3 is 16 amino acids long. Germline V gives CDR1 SGHAT, CDR2 FQNNGV. V dropped 5 bases and J dropped 0; count of bases not matched to a gene: 7. CDR3 amino acids: CASSGGTGRANYGYTF. The CDR3 DNA sequence: TGTGCCAGCAGCGGCGGGACAGGGAGGGCTAACTATGGCTACACCTTC.

CDR3 amino acids: CAISDPGTPRDIQYF. CDR3 DNA sequence: TGTGCCATCAGTGACCCCGGGACTCCCCGGGACATTCAGTACTTC. This chain uses TRBV10-3 with TRBJ2-4, with D perhaps matching TRBD2 (6 bases). Germline V gives CDR1 ENHRY, CDR2 SYGVKD. Trimming stripped 3 bases from V and 8 bases from J, with 17 bases between. CDR3 length: 15 residues.

V usage is TRBV18 and J usage is TRBJ2-7; 8 positions match TRBD2. Germline CDR1 and CDR2: KGHSH and LQKENI. The CDR3 spans 15 residues. J gave up 0 bases and V 2 bases, and 3 bases lay outside the gene matches. CDR3 in DNA: TGTGCCAGCTCACCAAAACTAGCGGACTCCTACGAGCAGTACTTC. As protein: CASSPKLADSYEQYF.

The J gene is TRBJ1-5, the V gene TRBV28; no definite D call. The CDR3 runs 14 residues. V shed 6 bases and J shed 2 bases, with 11 bases lying between them. Germline loops: CDR1 MDHEN, CDR2 SYDVKM. The CDR3 reads CASSPEAGNQPQHF. Here the CDR3 DNA reads TGTGCCAGCAGCCCCGAGGCGGGCAATCAGCCCCAGCATTTT.

The chain couples TRBV7-8 to TRBJ1-5; 9 bases line up with TRBD1. V gave up 6 bases and J gave up 4 bases; unmatched junction bases: 4. The length of the CDR3 is 14 residues. Germline CDR1 reads SGHVS; CDR2 reads FQNEAQ. The CDR3 sequence: CASSSGTGNQPQHF. The CDR3 nucleotides are TGTGCCAGCAGTTCCGGGACAGGGAATCAGCCCCAGCATTTT.

V and J are TRBV19 and TRBJ2-7; TRBD1 matches at 10 bases. Germline loops: CDR1 LNHDA, CDR2 SQIVND (reference sequence). With 5 bases clipped from V and 2 bases from J, the junction kept 6 bases outside the gene matches. There are 15 residues in the CDR3. CDR3 amino acids: CASSGQGDSAYEQYF. CDR3 DNA: TGTGCCAGTAGTGGACAGGGGGATAGTGCCTACGAGCAGTACTTC.

Written as DNA, the CDR3 is TGTGCCATCAGTGAGTCGCGAGGAGGGACAGGGAATCAGCCCCAGCATTTT. Its protein is CAISESRGGTGNQPQHF. V usage is TRBV10-3 and J usage is TRBJ1-5, with 9 bases identical to TRBD1. After removal of 0 bases from V and 4 bases from J, the junction contained 7 bases not matched to a gene. CDR3 length: 17 amino acids. CDR1 is ENHRY and CDR2 is SYGVKD in the germline V gene.

The chain recombines TRBV5-4 with TRBJ2-7, with 11 bases matching TRBD1. The CDR3 is made up of 14 amino acids. V was pared by 3 bases and J by 3 bases, with 2 bases of the junction left unmatched. CDR1 and CDR2 from the germline V gene are SGHNT and YYREEE (reference sequence). The CDR3 sequence is CASSSGTGGYEQYF. Here the CDR3 DNA reads TGTGCCAGCAGCTCCGGGACAGGGGGCTACGAGCAGTACTTC.

The gene calls are TRBV4-1 and TRBJ1-1, with 8 bases fitting TRBD1. V lost 4 bases to trimming and J lost 4 bases; unmatched junction nucleotides: 8. The germline V gene encodes CDR1 MGHRA and CDR2 YSYEKL. The CDR3 is 15 amino acids. The CDR3 nucleotides read TGCGCCAGCAGCCCATTTGGACAGGGCAGCACTGAAGCTTTCTTT. This codes for CASSPFGQGSTEAFF.